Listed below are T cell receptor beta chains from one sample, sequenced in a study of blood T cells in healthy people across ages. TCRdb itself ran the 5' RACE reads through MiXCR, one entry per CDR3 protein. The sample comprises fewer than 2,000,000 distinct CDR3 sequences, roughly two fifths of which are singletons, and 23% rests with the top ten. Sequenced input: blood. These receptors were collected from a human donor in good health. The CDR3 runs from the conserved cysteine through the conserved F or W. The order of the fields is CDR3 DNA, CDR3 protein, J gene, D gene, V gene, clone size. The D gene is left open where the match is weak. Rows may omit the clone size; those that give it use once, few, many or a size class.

cdr3_nt: TGCGCCGGCAGCTTGGGAACCTTCCAAGAGACCCAGTACTTC
cdr3_aa: CAGSLGTFQETQYF
j_call: TRBJ2-5
d_call: NA
v_call: TRBV5-1
clone_size: NA

cdr3_nt: TGCGCCAGCAGCCAAGAAGGACAGGGGGCCTACGAGCAGTACTTC
cdr3_aa: CASSQEGQGAYEQYF
j_call: TRBJ2-7
d_call: TRBD1
v_call: TRBV4-1
clone_size: many

cdr3_nt: TGTGCCAGCAGCTTAGGGCCTAGCGGGCTGATCTCCTACGAGCAGTACTTC
cdr3_aa: CASSLGPSGLISYEQYF
j_call: TRBJ2-7
d_call: TRBD2
v_call: TRBV7-2
clone_size: NA

cdr3_nt: TGCGCCAGCAGCCAAGATTCGGGACTAGCTACCACCGGGGAGCTGTTTTTT
cdr3_aa: CASSQDSGLATTGELFF
j_call: TRBJ2-2
d_call: TRBD2
v_call: TRBV4-3
clone_size: NA

cdr3_nt: TGTGCCAGCAGCTTACTCTACACCCCCTACGAGCAGTACTTC
cdr3_aa: CASSLLYTPYEQYF
j_call: TRBJ2-7
d_call: NA
v_call: TRBV5-6
clone_size: NA

cdr3_nt: TGTGCCAGCAGTTCGGGGACACGTCCCCCCTCCACTGAAGCTTTCTTT
cdr3_aa: CASSSGTRPPSTEAFF
j_call: TRBJ1-1
d_call: NA
v_call: TRBV12-3/TRBV12-4
clone_size: once

cdr3_nt: TGTGCCAGCGGCCCGGGGTCCTCCTCTGGAAACACCATATATTTT
cdr3_aa: CASGPGSSSGNTIYF
j_call: TRBJ1-3
d_call: NA
v_call: TRBV4-2
clone_size: NA

cdr3_nt: TGTGCCAGCAGTTTATCAGAGGGTGACTACGAGCAGTACTTC
cdr3_aa: CASSLSEGDYEQYF
j_call: TRBJ2-7
d_call: NA
v_call: TRBV28
clone_size: few

cdr3_nt: TGTGCCAGCAGCGTTATTGCGGGAGACACCGGGGAGCTGTTTTTT
cdr3_aa: CASSVIAGDTGELFF
j_call: TRBJ2-2
d_call: TRBD2
v_call: TRBV9
clone_size: NA

cdr3_nt: TGCAGCGTAGAACCTACTCATCCGGGGCCCTACACCTTC
cdr3_aa: CSVEPTHPGPYTF
j_call: TRBJ1-2
d_call: NA
v_call: TRBV29-1
clone_size: NA

cdr3_nt: TGTGCCAGCAGCCCCTGGTCGGGGGTAGAGACCCAGTACTTC
cdr3_aa: CASSPWSGVETQYF
j_call: TRBJ2-5
d_call: NA
v_call: TRBV7-9
clone_size: many

cdr3_nt: TGTGCCAGCATGGAAGGGGTTTGGAACTATGGCTACACCTTC
cdr3_aa: CASMEGVWNYGYTF
j_call: TRBJ1-2
d_call: NA
v_call: TRBV6-1
clone_size: once

cdr3_nt: TGTGCCAGCAGCACAGGGACTAACCCGCAAGAGACCCAGTACTTC
cdr3_aa: CASSTGTNPQETQYF
j_call: TRBJ2-5
d_call: NA
v_call: TRBV7-9
clone_size: NA

cdr3_nt: TGTGCCATCAGTGAAGGCAGGCCTGGGGCCAACGTCCTGACTTTC
cdr3_aa: CAISEGRPGANVLTF
j_call: TRBJ2-6
d_call: NA
v_call: TRBV10-3
clone_size: few

cdr3_nt: TGTGCCAGCAGTTTAGCCACAGGGACCCCTTACGAGCAGTACTTC
cdr3_aa: CASSLATGTPYEQYF
j_call: TRBJ2-7
d_call: NA
v_call: TRBV12-3/TRBV12-4
clone_size: many

cdr3_nt: TGCAGCGTTCTACCCGGGACAACCATTATCAATGAGCAGTTCTTC
cdr3_aa: CSVLPGTTIINEQFF
j_call: TRBJ2-1
d_call: NA
v_call: TRBV29-1
clone_size: few

cdr3_nt: TGTGCCAGCAGTTACACGGAAATCAGGTATTCCTACGAGCAGTACTTC
cdr3_aa: CASSYTEIRYSYEQYF
j_call: TRBJ2-7
d_call: NA
v_call: TRBV6-2/TRBV6-3
clone_size: few

cdr3_nt: TGTGCCAGCAGCTTAGGTGGGCCTATATACAATGAGCAGTTCTTC
cdr3_aa: CASSLGGPIYNEQFF
j_call: TRBJ2-1
d_call: NA
v_call: TRBV11-1
clone_size: NA